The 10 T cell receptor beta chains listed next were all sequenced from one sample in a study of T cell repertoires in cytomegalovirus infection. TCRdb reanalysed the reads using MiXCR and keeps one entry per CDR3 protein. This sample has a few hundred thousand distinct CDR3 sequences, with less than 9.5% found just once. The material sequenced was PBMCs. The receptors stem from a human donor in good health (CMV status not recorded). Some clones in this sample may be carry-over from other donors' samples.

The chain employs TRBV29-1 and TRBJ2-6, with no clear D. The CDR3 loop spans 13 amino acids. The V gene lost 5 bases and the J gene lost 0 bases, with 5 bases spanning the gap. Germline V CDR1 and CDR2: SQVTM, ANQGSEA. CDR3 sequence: CSVSFSGANVLTF. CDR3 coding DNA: TGCAGCGTTTCGTTCTCTGGGGCCAACGTCCTGACTTTC.

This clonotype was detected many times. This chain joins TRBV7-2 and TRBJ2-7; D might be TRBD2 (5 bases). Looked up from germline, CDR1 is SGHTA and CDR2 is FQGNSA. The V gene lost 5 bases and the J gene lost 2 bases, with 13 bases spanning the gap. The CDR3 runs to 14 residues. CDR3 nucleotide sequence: TGTGCCAGCAGCGCGGGCGGCCCCGCCTACGAGCAGTACTTC. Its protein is CASSAGGPAYEQYF.

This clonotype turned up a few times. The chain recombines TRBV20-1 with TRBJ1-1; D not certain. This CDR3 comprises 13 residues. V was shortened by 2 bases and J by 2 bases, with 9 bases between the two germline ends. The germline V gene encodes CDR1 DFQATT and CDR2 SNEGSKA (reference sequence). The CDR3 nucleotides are TGCAGTGCTAGAACGCAGGTCAACACTGAAGCTTTCTTT. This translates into CSARTQVNTEAFF.

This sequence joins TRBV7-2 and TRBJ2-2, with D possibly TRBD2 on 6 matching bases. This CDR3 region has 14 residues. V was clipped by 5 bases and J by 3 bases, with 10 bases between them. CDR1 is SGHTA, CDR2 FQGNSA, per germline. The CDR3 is CASSRRADTGELFF. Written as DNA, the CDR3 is TGTGCCAGCAGCCGGAGGGCTGACACCGGGGAGCTGTTTTTT. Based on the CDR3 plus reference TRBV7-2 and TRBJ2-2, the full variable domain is GAGVSQSPSNKVTEKGKDVELRCDPISGHTALYWYRQSLGQGLEFLIYFQGNSAPDKSGLPSDRFSAERTGGSVSTLTIQRTQQEDSAVYLCASSRRADTGELFFGEGSRLTVL.

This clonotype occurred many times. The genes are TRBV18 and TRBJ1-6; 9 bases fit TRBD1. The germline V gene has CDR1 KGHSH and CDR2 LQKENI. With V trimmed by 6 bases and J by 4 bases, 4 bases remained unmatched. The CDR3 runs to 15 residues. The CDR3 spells CASSRQGEYNSPLHF. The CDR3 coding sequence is TGTGCCAGCTCTCGACAGGGGGAATATAATTCACCCCTCCACTTT.

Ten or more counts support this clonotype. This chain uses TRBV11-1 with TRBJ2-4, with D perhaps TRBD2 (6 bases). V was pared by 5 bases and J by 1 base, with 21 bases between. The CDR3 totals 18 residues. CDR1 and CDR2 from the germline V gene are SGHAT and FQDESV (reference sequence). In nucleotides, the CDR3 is TGTGCCAGCAGCCACTTTCCCGGCGGGGAAGGGGCCAAAAACATTCAGTACTTC. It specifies CASSHFPGGEGAKNIQYF.

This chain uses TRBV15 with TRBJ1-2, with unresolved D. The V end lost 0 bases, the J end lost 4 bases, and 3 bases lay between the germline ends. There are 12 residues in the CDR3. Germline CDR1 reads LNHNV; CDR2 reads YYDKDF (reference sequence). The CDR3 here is CATSREGYGYTF. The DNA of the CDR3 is TGTGCCACCAGCAGAGAAGGCTATGGCTACACCTTC.

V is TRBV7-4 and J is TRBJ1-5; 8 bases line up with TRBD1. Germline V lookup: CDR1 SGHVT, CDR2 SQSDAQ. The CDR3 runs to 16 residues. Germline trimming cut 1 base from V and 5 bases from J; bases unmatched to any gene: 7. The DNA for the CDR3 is TGTGCCAGCAGCTTAGGGACAGGGAGTAGGGATCAGCCCCAGCATTTT. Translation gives CASSLGTGSRDQPQHF.

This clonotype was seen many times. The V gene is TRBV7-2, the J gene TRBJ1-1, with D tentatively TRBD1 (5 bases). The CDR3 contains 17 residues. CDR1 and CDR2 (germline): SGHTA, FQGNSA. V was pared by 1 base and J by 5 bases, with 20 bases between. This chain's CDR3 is CASSLGSGGNRGTEAFF. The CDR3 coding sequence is TGTGCCAGCAGCTTAGGTAGCGGGGGTAATAGAGGGACTGAAGCTTTCTTT.

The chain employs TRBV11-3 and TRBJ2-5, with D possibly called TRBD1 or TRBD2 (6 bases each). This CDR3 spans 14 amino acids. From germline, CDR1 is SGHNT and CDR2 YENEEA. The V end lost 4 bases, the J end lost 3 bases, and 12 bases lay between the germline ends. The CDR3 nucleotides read TGTGCCAGCAGCTCCCGGGGGCTGGAAGAGACCCAGTACTTC. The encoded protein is CASSSRGLEETQYF.